Here is one T cell receptor (beta chain) with its context. Trimming removed 5 bases at V and 5 bases at J, with 15 bases between. This CDR3 contains 14 residues. The germline gives CDR1 SEHNR, CDR2 FQNEAQ (reference sequence). The sample belongs to a study of blood T cell repertoires in COVID-19. Looking at the study overall: Spain, Italy and the United States supplied samples that represented acute and convalescent COVID-19.

TCRdb's copy holds only in-frame clones and misses some; the assay was immunoSEQ multiplex PCR. The repertoire holds fewer than 250,000 clones, with roughly 81% as singletons. This receptor was identified in a woman between 45 and 60 years old with active or convalescent COVID-19. The specimen sequenced was peripheral blood. V is TRBV7-9 and J is TRBJ1-1; TRBD1 might be the D (6 bases). The CDR3 here is CASSTEGGKTEAFF. The CDR3 DNA reads as TGTGCCAGCAGCACTGAAGGGGGTAAAACTGAAGCTTTCTTT. Full variable domain (outside the CDR3, taken from reference TRBV7-9 and TRBJ1-1): DTGVSQNPRHKITKRGQNVTFRCDPISEHNRLYWYRQTLGQGPEFLTYFQNEAQLEKSRLLSDRFSAERPKGSFSTLEIQRTEQGDSAMYLCASSTEGGKTEAFFGQGTRLTVV.